Below, 25 T cell receptor beta chains from the same sample are listed, as sequenced in a study of identical twins. TCRdb processed the 5' RACE reads anew with MiXCR; each CDR3 protein has one entry. The table records some 560,000 distinct CDR3 sequences, around a tenth of them present only once. The same sample was also used in a study of yellow fever vaccine responses in identical twins.

Material for sequencing was PBMCs. The receptor source for this set is a young woman in good health.

In this sample, this clonotype turned up a few times. This CDR3 reads CATSRVNRVTSYEQYF. In DNA, the CDR3 is TGTGCCACCAGCAGAGTTAACAGGGTGACTTCCTACGAGCAGTACTTC. This chain uses TRBV15 with TRBJ2-7; D perhaps matches TRBD1 (6 bases). Trimming took off 1 base at V and 1 base at J, with 14 bases between the two ends. Germline CDR1 and CDR2: LNHNV and YYDKDF (reference sequence). The CDR3 contains 16 residues. The whole variable domain, remainder taken from reference TRBV15 and TRBJ2-7, is DAMVIQNPRYQVTQFGKPVTLSCSQTLNHNVMYWYQQKSSQAPKLLFHYYDKDFNNEADTPDNFQSRRPNTSFCFLDIRSPGLGDTAMYLCATSRVNRVTSYEQYFGPGTRLTVT.

This clonotype showed up just a few times. The chain is built from TRBV25-1 and TRBJ2-7; D unclear. Trimming took 10 bases from V and 2 from J, leaving 9 bases between them. This CDR3 spans 11 amino acids. Germline V CDR1 and CDR2: MGHDK, SYGVNS. CDR3 region: CATYGPYEQYF. CDR3 nucleotide sequence: TGTGCCACTTACGGCCCCTACGAGCAGTACTTC.

This clonotype turned up a few times. One end of the junction is discordant with germline, which a read error may explain. The rearrangement uses TRBV7-7 and TRBJ2-1; 12 positions agree with TRBD2. From germline, CDR1 is SSHAT and CDR2 FNYEAQ (reference sequence). The CDR3 runs 16 residues. This chain's CDR3 is CASSPRLAGVYNEQFF. Written as DNA, the CDR3 is TGTGCTAGCAGCCCAAGACTAGCGGGGGTGTACAATGAGCAGTTCTTC.

This rearrangement joins TRBV7-2 to TRBJ1-5, with D perhaps matching TRBD1 (5 bases). CDR1 and CDR2 from the germline V gene are SGHTA and FQGNSA. Between the trimmed V and J ends, which lost 5 bases and 3 bases, there was a span of 14 bases. CDR3 size: 15 residues. CDR3 sequence: CASSLQLGDNQPQHF. The CDR3 nucleotides are TGTGCCAGCAGCCTGCAACTAGGGGACAATCAGCCCCAGCATTTT.

This clonotype was recorded at least ten times. The V and J genes are TRBV11-2 and TRBJ2-3; 10 bases map to TRBD2. CDR1 is SGHAT, CDR2 FQNNGV, per germline. Unmatched junction bases numbered 6, after V lost 4 bases and J lost 2 bases. The CDR3 extends over 16 amino acids. This CDR3 is CASSSPGTSDTDTQYF. The DNA for the CDR3 is TGTGCCAGCAGCTCCCCCGGGACTAGCGACACAGATACGCAGTATTTT.

This clonotype has a handful of counts. CDR3 DNA sequence: TGTGCCAGCAGCATAAGTCAGGGTATGACCTACGAGCAGTACTTC. Amino acids: CASSISQGMTYEQYF. The rearrangement links TRBV7-9 to TRBJ2-7; maybe TRBD1 (5 bases). V gave up 5 bases and J gave up 2 bases, with 16 bases separating them. Germline values: CDR1 SEHNR, CDR2 FQNEAQ (reference sequence). The CDR3 totals 15 residues.

This chain connects TRBV5-1 to TRBJ2-1; 7 nucleotides line up with TRBD2. CDR1 SGHRS and CDR2 YFSETQ come from the germline V gene. CDR3 length: 13 residues. With V trimmed by 0 bases and J by 8 bases, 2 bases remained unmatched. The CDR3 spells CASSLDGLDEQFF. CDR3 sequence (DNA): TGCGCCAGCAGCTTGGACGGACTAGATGAGCAGTTCTTC. Combining the CDR3 with reference TRBV5-1 and TRBJ2-1 gives the whole variable domain KAGVTQTPRYLIKTRGQQVTLSCSPISGHRSVSWYQQTPGQGLQFLFEYFSETQRNKGNFPGRFSGRQFSNSRSEMNVSTLELGDSALYLCASSLDGLDEQFFGPGTRLTVL.

In this sample, this clonotype turned up many times. The chain recombines TRBV5-1 with TRBJ2-2, with 7 bases matching TRBD1. Germline trimming cut 5 bases from V and 1 base from J; bases unmatched to any gene: 8. This CDR3 region has 16 residues. Germline V gene sequence: CDR1 SGHRS, CDR2 YFSETQ. The chain's CDR3 is CASRRVQGLNTGELFF. CDR3 nucleotides: TGCGCCAGCAGAAGGGTACAGGGGCTGAACACCGGGGAGCTGTTTTTT.

This clonotype was detected a few times. This sequence joins TRBV9 and TRBJ2-5; TRBD1 or TRBD2 may be the D gene (5 bases each). From germline, CDR1 is SGDLS and CDR2 YYNGEE. This CDR3 region has 14 residues. The germline V and J ends were trimmed by 3 bases and 5 bases, with 14 bases remaining between them. The CDR3 bases are TGTGCCAGCAGCGCGGCCTGGGGGTTGGAGACCCAGTACTTC. Protein: CASSAAWGLETQYF.

The chain couples TRBV20-1 to TRBJ2-3; TRBD1 aligns across 11 bases. The CDR3 has 15 amino acids. The ends lost 6 bases at V and 4 bases at J; junction bases unmatched: 9. Germline V gene lookup returns CDR1 DFQATT and CDR2 SNEGSKA (reference sequence). CDR3 sequence: CSALTGTGGPDTQYF. In nucleotides, the CDR3 is TGCAGTGCACTCACCGGGACAGGGGGTCCAGATACGCAGTATTTT.

The chain joins TRBV11-2 to TRBJ2-7, with 8 bases matching TRBD1. The CDR3 runs to 15 residues. V was pared by 0 bases and J by 2 bases, with 3 bases of the junction left unmatched. Germline CDR1 SGHAT, CDR2 FQNNGV. CDR3 in DNA: TGTGCCAGCAGCTTAGACGGACAGGGTACCTACGAGCAGTACTTC. Its protein product is CASSLDGQGTYEQYF.

This rearrangement joins TRBV23-1 to TRBJ2-7, with TRBD1 identical over 8 bases. TRBV23-1 is recorded as an ORF, its role being uncertain. The CDR3 runs to 17 residues. Trimming at V came to 8 bases and at J to 0 bases, leaving 15 bases not matched to a gene. The CDR3, as DNA: TGCGCCAGCGGTTTCCTTATCAGACAGGGGAACTCCTACGAGCAGTACTTC. It codes for CASGFLIRQGNSYEQYF.

The table lists this clonotype with a few counts. The rearrangement joins TRBV7-8 to TRBJ2-7; 9 bases agree with TRBD2. Germline CDR1 SGHVS, CDR2 FQNEAQ. The CDR3 consists of 15 residues. The junction had 10 bases not matched to a gene; V was cut back by 7 bases and J by 3 bases. The CDR3 DNA follows: TGTGCCAGCACACCTGCCGGGACTAGCTACTACGAGCAGTACTTC. It specifies CASTPAGTSYYEQYF.

The chain couples TRBV29-1 to TRBJ2-7; D gene uncertain. Germline lookup yields CDR1 SQVTM and CDR2 ANQGSEA. V was cut by 4 bases and J by 2 bases, with 9 bases left in between. This CDR3 spans 12 amino acids. The CDR3 spells CSVGWQTYEQYF. The CDR3, as DNA: TGCAGCGTTGGATGGCAGACCTACGAGCAGTACTTC.

This clonotype has ten or more counts. The V call is TRBV6-4, the J call TRBJ2-3; 10 nucleotides agree with TRBD2. The CDR3 has 15 amino acids. V trimming: 2 bases; J trimming: 1 base; junction bases outside the gene matches: 0. Germline V gives CDR1 MRHNA, CDR2 SNTAGT. The CDR3 sequence: CASSDGTSGTDTQYF. The DNA for the CDR3 is TGTGCCAGCAGTGACGGGACTAGCGGCACAGATACGCAGTATTTT.

The chain carries TRBV7-9 and TRBJ1-4, with 7 bases that match TRBD1. Looked up from germline, CDR1 is SEHNR and CDR2 is FQNEAQ (reference sequence). CDR3 size: 15 residues. V gave up 5 bases and J gave up 1 base; unmatched junction bases: 4. The CDR3 DNA reads TGTGCCAGCAGCACCGGGACAGTAACTAATGAAAAACTGTTTTTT. Encoded protein: CASSTGTVTNEKLFF.

This clonotype was observed many times. This chain links TRBV7-9 with TRBJ2-7; D is undetermined. This CDR3 spans 11 amino acids. V was clipped by 6 bases and J by 7 bases, with 10 bases between them. Germline assignment: CDR1 SEHNR and CDR2 FQNEAQ (reference sequence). CDR3 nucleotides: TGTGCCAGCAGTCCAGGCGGAGAGCAGTACTTC. This encodes CASSPGGEQYF.

This clonotype appeared many times. The J gene is TRBJ1-1, the V gene TRBV12-3 or TRBV12-4; D ambiguous. With 3 bases removed from V and 1 base from J, the gap between germline ends came to 6 bases. The CDR3 runs 13 residues. For the CDR3, the DNA is TGTGCCAGCAGTTTTAGGGAGAACACTGAAGCTTTCTTT. Translating gives CASSFRENTEAFF.

In its sample, this clonotype was seen a few times. V usage is TRBV10-3 and J usage is TRBJ2-2; 8 nucleotides match TRBD1. The CDR3 runs 15 residues. J was trimmed by 1 base and V by 10 bases; bases with no gene match: 8. The germline V gene encodes CDR1 ENHRY and CDR2 SYGVKD. The CDR3 loop is CATRAGGENTGELFF. The CDR3 DNA reads as TGTGCCACCAGGGCAGGGGGCGAGAACACCGGGGAGCTGTTTTTT.

This clonotype was recorded at least ten times. This chain connects TRBV5-5 to TRBJ2-1; 7 nucleotides match TRBD1. Per germline, CDR1 SGHKS and CDR2 YYEKEE (reference sequence). This CDR3 comprises 15 residues. After removal of 4 bases from V and 8 bases from J, the junction contained 12 bases not matched to a gene. CDR3 sequence: CASSPYRTGVDEQFF. The CDR3 coding sequence is TGTGCCAGCAGCCCTTATCGCACAGGGGTCGATGAGCAGTTCTTC.

The chain links TRBV20-1 to TRBJ2-3; 14 bases are a match to TRBD2. CDR1 and CDR2 (germline): DFQATT, SNEGSKA (reference sequence). Trimming at V came to 7 bases and at J to 4 bases, leaving 7 bases not matched to a gene. The CDR3 extends over 15 amino acids. CDR3: CSGQGTSGGADTQYF. The CDR3 nucleotides read TGCAGTGGCCAGGGGACTAGCGGGGGAGCAGATACGCAGTATTTT.

CDR3 region: CASSIAGEQFF. CDR3 coding DNA: TGTGCCAGTAGTATAGCTGGGGAGCAGTTCTTC. The gene calls are TRBV19 and TRBJ2-1, with no clear D. Deletions cut 1 base from V and 10 bases from J, with 5 bases between. CDR1 and CDR2 from the germline V gene are LNHDA and SQIVND (reference sequence). There are 11 residues in the CDR3.

This clonotype was seen at least ten times. The chain recombines TRBV20-1 with TRBJ2-2; D remains unclear. Trimming left V 6 bases short and J 3 bases short, with 11 bases between. Germline values: CDR1 DFQATT, CDR2 SNEGSKA (reference sequence). This CDR3 has 13 residues. Here the CDR3 reads CSALNQDTGELFF. CDR3 DNA: TGCAGTGCCCTTAACCAGGACACCGGGGAGCTGTTTTTT.

The rearrangement links TRBV7-2 to TRBJ1-1; no clear D. The germline V gene has CDR1 SGHTA and CDR2 FQGNSA. CDR3 length equals 12 residues. Trimming left V 2 bases short and J 10 bases short, with 11 bases between. The CDR3 sequence: CASSLFGHTAFF. The CDR3 region has the DNA TGTGCCAGCAGCTTATTTGGCCACACAGCTTTCTTT.

In this sample, this clonotype turned up many times. The V call is TRBV29-1, the J call TRBJ2-7; 10 nucleotides align to TRBD1. With V trimmed by 6 bases and J by 0 bases, 11 bases remained unmatched. Germline lookup yields CDR1 SQVTM and CDR2 ANQGSEA. The CDR3 is 16 amino acids. This chain's CDR3 is CSVGGQGPLSSYEQYF. CDR3 in DNA: TGCAGCGTGGGGGGACAGGGGCCCCTCAGCTCCTACGAGCAGTACTTC.